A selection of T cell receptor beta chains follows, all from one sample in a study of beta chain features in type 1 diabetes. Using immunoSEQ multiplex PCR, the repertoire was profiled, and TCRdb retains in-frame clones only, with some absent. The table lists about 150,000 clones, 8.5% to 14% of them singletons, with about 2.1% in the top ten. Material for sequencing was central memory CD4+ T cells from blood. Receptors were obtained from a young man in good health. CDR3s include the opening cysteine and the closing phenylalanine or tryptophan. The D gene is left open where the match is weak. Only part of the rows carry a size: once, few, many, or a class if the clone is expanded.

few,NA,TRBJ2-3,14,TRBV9,TGTGCCAGCAGCGTAGCACGGCACACAGATACGCAGTATTTT,CASSVARHTDTQYF
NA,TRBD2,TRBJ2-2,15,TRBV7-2,TGTGCCAGCAGCCGAGCGGGAGCAGGCACCGGGGAGCTGTTTTTT,CASSRAGAGTGELFF
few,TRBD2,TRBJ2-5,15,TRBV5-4,TGTGCCAGCAGACATAGCGGGGGAGATCGTGCGACCCAGTACTTC,CASRHSGGDRATQYF
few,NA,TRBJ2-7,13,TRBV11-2,TGTGCCAGCAGCTTAATTCATTCCTACGAGCAGTACTTC,CASSLIHSYEQYF
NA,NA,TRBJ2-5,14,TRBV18,TGTGCCAGCTCACTACGCAGGGGCCAAGAGACCCAGTACTTC,CASSLRRGQETQYF
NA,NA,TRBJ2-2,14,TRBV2,TGTGCCAGCATAGTAGGGGTGAACACCGGGGAGCTGTTTTTT,CASIVGVNTGELFF
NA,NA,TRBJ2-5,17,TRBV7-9,TGTGCCAGCAGCTTTTTCGGGTGGGGCAGCACTCAAGAGACCCAGTACTTC,CASSFFGWGSTQETQYF
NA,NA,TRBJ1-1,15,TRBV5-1,TGCGCCAGCAGCTATGGGGGAAATGGGGACACTGAAGCTTTCTTT,CASSYGGNGDTEAFF
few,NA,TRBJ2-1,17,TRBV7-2,TGTGCCAGCAGCTCAAGGACTGTACCGAGCTCCTACAATGAGCAGTTCTTC,CASSSRTVPSSYNEQFF
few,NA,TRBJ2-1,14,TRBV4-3,TGCGCCAGCGGAGAGGCAACAAATAACAATGAGCAGTTCTTC,CASGEATNNNEQFF
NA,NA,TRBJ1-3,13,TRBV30,TGTGCCTGGGGGATGGTTCCTGGAAACACCATATATTTT,CAWGMVPGNTIYF
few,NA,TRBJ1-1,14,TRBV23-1,TGCGCCAGCAGTCAAAGTCGGGTACACACTGAAGCTTTCTTT,CASSQSRVHTEAFF
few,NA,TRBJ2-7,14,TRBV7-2,TGTGCCAGCAGCTTCGGTTGGCGGAACTACGAGCAGTACTTC,CASSFGWRNYEQYF
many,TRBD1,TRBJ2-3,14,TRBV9,TGTGCCAGCAGCGGCGAGGGGGCGGGTGGTACGCAGTATTTT,CASSGEGAGGTQYF
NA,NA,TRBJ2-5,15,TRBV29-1,TGCAGCGTTCCCCTCCGGGCTAGATCAAAAGAGACCCAGTACTTC,CSVPLRARSKETQYF
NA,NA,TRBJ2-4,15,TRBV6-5,TGTGCCAGCAGTTACACCTGGAGGGACGGAAACATTCAGTACTTC,CASSYTWRDGNIQYF
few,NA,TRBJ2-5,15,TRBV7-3,TGTGCCAGCAGCTTAACAATTGGTTTTCAAGAGACCCAGTACTTC,CASSLTIGFQETQYF